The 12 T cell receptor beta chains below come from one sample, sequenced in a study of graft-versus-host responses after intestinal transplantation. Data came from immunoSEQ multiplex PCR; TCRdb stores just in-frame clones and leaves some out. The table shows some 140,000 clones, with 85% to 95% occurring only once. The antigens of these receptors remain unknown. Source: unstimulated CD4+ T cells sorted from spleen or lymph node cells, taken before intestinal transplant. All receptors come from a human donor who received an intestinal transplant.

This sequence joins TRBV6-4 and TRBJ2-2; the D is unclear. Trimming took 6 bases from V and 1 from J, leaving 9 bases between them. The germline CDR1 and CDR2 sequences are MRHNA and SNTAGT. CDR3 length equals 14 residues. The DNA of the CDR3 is TGTGCCAGCAGGAACGGACGGAACACCGGGGAGCTGTTTTTT. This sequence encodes CASRNGRNTGELFF.

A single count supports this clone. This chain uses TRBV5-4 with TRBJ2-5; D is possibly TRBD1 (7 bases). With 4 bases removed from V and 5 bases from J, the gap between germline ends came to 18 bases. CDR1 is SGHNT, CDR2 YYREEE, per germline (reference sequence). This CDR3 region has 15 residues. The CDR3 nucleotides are TGTGCCAGCAGCGGCAGGGGGGCTGCTGAGGAGACCCAGTACTTC. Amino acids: CASSGRGAAEETQYF.

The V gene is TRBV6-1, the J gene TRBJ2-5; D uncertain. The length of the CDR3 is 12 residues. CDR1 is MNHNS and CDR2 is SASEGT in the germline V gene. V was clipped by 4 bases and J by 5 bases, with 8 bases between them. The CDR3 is CASSVALETQYF. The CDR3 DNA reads TGTGCCAGCAGTGTCGCGCTGGAGACCCAGTACTTC.

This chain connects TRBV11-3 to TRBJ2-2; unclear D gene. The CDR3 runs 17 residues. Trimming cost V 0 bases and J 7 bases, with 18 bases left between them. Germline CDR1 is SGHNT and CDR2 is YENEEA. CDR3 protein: CASSLDVVGVTVGELFF. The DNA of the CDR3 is TGTGCCAGCAGCTTAGATGTGGTCGGAGTGACGGTCGGGGAGCTGTTTTTT.

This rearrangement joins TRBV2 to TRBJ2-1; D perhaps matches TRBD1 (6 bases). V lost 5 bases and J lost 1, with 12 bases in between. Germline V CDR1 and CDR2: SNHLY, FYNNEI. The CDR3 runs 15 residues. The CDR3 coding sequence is TGTGCCAGCAGTCCCGGGACACCGTCCTACAATGAGCAGTTCTTC. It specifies CASSPGTPSYNEQFF.

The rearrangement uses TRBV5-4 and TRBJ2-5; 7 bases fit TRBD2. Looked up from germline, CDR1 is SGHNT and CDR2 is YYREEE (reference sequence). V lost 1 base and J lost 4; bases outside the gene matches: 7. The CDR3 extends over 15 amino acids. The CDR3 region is CASSLLGGSRETQYF. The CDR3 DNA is TGTGCCAGCAGCTTGCTTGGCGGGAGTCGAGAGACCCAGTACTTC.

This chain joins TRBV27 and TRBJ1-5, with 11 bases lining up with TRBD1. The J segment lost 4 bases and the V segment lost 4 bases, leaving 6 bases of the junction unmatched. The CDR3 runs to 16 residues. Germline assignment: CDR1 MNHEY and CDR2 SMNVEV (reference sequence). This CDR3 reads CASSSGTGGRNQPQHF. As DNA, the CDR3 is TGTGCCAGCAGTTCCGGGACAGGGGGACGGAATCAGCCCCAGCATTTT.

The CDR3: CASSLVDLGQQGVSEKLFF. CDR3 coding DNA: TGCGCCAGCAGCTTGGTCGACCTGGGTCAGCAGGGAGTGAGTGAAAAACTGTTTTTT. J is TRBJ1-4 and V is TRBV5-1, with TRBD1 as a possible D gene (5 bases). V gave up 0 bases and J gave up 7 bases, with 25 bases separating them. The germline gives CDR1 SGHRS, CDR2 YFSETQ. CDR3 length: 19 amino acids. The complete variable domain, with remaining parts taken from reference TRBV5-1 and TRBJ1-4, reads KAGVTQTPRYLIKTRGQQVTLSCSPISGHRSVSWYQQTPGQGLQFLFEYFSETQRNKGNFPGRFSGRQFSNSRSEMNVSTLELGDSALYLCASSLVDLGQQGVSEKLFFGSGTQLSVL.

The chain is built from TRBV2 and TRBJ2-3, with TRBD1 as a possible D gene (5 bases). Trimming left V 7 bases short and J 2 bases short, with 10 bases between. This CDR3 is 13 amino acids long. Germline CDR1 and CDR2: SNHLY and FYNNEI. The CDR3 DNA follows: TGTGCCAGCACCCCCGGACACACAGATACGCAGTATTTT. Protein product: CASTPGHTDTQYF. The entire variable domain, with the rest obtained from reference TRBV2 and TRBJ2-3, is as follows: EPEVTQTPSHQVTQMGQEVILRCVPISNHLYFYWYRQILGQKVEFLVSFYNNEISEKSEIFDDQFSVERPDGSNFTLKIRSTKLEDSAMYFCASTPGHTDTQYFGPGTRLTVL.

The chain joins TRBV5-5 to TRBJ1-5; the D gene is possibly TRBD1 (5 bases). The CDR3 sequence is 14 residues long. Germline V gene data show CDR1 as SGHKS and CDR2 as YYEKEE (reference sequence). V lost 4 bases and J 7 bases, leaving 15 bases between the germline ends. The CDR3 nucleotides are TGTGCCAGCAGCGCGCTCCGGGGGGTCCAGCCCCAGCATTTT. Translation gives CASSALRGVQPQHF.

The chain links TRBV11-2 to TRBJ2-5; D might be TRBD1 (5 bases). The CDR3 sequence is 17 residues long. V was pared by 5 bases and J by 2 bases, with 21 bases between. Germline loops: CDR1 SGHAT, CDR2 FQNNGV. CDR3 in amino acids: CASSKIDGATAQETQYF. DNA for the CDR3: TGTGCCAGCAGCAAAATCGATGGGGCGACAGCGCAAGAGACCCAGTACTTC.

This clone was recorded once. This CDR3 reads CASSSDGGFISGEQFF. CDR3 nucleotides: TGTGCCAGCAGCTCGGATGGCGGGTTCATTTCAGGTGAGCAGTTCTTC. This sequence joins TRBV7-2 and TRBJ2-1; possible D gene TRBD2, 5 bases. CDR3 length: 16 residues. The germline CDR1 and CDR2 sequences are SGHTA and FQGNSA. Trimming shortened V by 4 bases and J by 9 bases, and 22 bases separated the two germline ends.